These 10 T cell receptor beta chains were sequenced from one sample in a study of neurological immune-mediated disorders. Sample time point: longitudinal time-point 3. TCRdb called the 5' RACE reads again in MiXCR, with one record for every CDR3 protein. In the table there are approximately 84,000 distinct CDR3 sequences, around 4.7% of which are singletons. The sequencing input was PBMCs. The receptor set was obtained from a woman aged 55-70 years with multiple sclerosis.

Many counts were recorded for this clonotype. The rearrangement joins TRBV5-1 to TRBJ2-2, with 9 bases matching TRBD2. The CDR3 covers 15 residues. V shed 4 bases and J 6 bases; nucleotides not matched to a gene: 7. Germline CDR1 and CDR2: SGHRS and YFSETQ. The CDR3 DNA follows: TGCGCCAGCAGCCAGACTAGCGGTTTCGCCGGGGAGCTGTTTTTT. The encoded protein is CASSQTSGFAGELFF.

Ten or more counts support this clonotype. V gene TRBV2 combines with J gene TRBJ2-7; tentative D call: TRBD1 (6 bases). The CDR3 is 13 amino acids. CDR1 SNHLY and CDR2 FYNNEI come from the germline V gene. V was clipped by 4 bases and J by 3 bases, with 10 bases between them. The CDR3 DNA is TGTGCCAGCAGTGCGTTACAGGGCTACGAGCAGTACTTC. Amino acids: CASSALQGYEQYF.

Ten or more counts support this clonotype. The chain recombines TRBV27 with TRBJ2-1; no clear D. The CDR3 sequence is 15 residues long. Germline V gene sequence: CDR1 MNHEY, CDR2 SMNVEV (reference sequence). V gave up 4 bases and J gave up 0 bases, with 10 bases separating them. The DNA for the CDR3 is TGTGCCAGCAGTTCCGACCGTAGCTCCTACAATGAGCAGTTCTTC. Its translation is CASSSDRSSYNEQFF.

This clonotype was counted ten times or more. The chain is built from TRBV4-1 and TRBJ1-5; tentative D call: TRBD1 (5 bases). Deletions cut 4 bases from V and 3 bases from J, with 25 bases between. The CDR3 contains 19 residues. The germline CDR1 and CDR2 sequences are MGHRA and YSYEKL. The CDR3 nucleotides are TGCGCCAGCAGCCGAACACGAGGTGCCGGGACCCAATTCAATCAGCCCCAGCATTTT. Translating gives CASSRTRGAGTQFNQPQHF.

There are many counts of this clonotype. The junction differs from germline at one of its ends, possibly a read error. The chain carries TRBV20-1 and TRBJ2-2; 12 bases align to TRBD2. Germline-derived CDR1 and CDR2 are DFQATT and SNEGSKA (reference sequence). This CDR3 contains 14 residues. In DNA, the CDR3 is TGCAGTGCTAGAGATCGGTCGACTAGCGGGGGGCTGTTTTTT. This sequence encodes CSARDRSTSGGLFF.

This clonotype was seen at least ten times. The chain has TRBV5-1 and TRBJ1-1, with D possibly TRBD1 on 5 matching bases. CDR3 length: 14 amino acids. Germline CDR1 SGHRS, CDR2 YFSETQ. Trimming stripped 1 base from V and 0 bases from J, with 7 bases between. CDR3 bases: TGCGCCAGCAGCTTGTGGGGGTTGAACACTGAAGCTTTCTTT. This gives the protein CASSLWGLNTEAFF.

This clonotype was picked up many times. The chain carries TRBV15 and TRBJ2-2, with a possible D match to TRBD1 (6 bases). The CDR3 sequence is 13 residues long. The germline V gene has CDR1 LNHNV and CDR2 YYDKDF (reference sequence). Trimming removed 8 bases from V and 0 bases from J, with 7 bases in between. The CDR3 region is CATGTPNTGELFF. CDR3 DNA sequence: TGTGCCACCGGGACACCGAACACCGGGGAGCTGTTTTTT.

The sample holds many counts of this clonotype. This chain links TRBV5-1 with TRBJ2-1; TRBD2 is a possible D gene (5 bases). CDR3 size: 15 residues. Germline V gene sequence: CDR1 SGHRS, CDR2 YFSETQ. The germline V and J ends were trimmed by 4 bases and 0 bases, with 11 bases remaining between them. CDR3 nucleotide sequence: TGCGCCAGCAGCGCCCCGGGGTACTCCTACAATGAGCAGTTCTTC. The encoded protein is CASSAPGYSYNEQFF.

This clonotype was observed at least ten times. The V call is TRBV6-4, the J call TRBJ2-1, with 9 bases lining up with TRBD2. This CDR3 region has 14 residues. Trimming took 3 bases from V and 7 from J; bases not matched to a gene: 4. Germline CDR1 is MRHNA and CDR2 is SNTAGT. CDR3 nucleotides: TGTGCCAGCAGTGATAAGAGCGGGGGGAATGAGCAGTTCTTC. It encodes CASSDKSGGNEQFF.

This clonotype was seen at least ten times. CDR3 nucleotides: TGCAGTGCTTTCCCCGGACTAGCGGGGATGACTAACACCGGGGAGCTGTTTTTT. Translated: CSAFPGLAGMTNTGELFF. The V call is TRBV20-1, the J call TRBJ2-2; 12 bases are a match to TRBD2. Germline V gene lookup returns CDR1 DFQATT and CDR2 SNEGSKA (reference sequence). V lost 5 bases, J lost 2 bases, and 12 bases stayed unmatched. The CDR3 is 18 residues long.